This passage covers 7 T cell receptor beta chains from one sample sequenced in a study of T cell responses to AZD1222 COVID-19 vaccine. Libraries were prepared by immunoSEQ multiplex PCR; TCRdb keeps only in-frame clonotypes and omits some of them. The data hold about 140,000 clones, with roughly 90% observed a single time. The sample in question was peripheral blood, obtained on day 0 of AZD1222 vaccination. These receptors originate from an adult in good health.

This sequence joins TRBV6-5 and TRBJ2-2; TRBD1 is a possible D gene (6 bases). Germline lookup yields CDR1 MNHEY and CDR2 SVGAGI. The V end was cut by 6 bases, the J end by 4 bases, with 9 bases between. CDR3 length equals 13 residues. Here the CDR3 reads CASRKGGTGELFF. Written as DNA, the CDR3 is TGTGCCAGCAGGAAAGGGGGCACCGGGGAGCTGTTTTTT.

The V gene is TRBV30, the J gene TRBJ2-4; 9 nucleotides line up with TRBD2. With 0 bases clipped from V and 7 bases from J, the junction kept 4 bases outside the gene matches. The CDR3 runs 14 residues. Per germline, CDR1 GTSNPN and CDR2 SVGIG (reference sequence). CDR3 region: CAWSVSTSGNIQYF. The CDR3 DNA reads as TGTGCCTGGAGTGTATCCACTAGCGGGAACATTCAGTACTTC.

V and J are TRBV10-3 and TRBJ1-2; D unclear. The length of the CDR3 is 12 residues. V gave up 8 bases and J gave up 2 bases, with 9 bases separating them. Per germline, CDR1 ENHRY and CDR2 SYGVKD. The CDR3 region is CAIRPENYGYTF. CDR3 nucleotide sequence: TGTGCCATCCGGCCAGAAAACTATGGCTACACCTTC.

The chain recombines TRBV27 with TRBJ2-7; 11 bases match TRBD2. The CDR3 length is 15 residues. With 4 bases clipped from V and 6 bases from J, the junction kept 8 bases outside the gene matches. Germline V CDR1 and CDR2: MNHEY, SMNVEV (reference sequence). The CDR3 bases are TGTGCCAGCAGTTATGATAGCGGGAGGGCCGGCGAGCAGTACTTC. Translating gives CASSYDSGRAGEQYF.

The V gene is TRBV6-5, the J gene TRBJ2-3; 8 bases are a match to TRBD2. Germline lookup yields CDR1 MNHEY and CDR2 SVGAGI. J was trimmed by 5 bases and V by 6 bases; bases with no gene match: 7. CDR3 length: 14 residues. The CDR3: CASRAGGGGDTQYF. Here the CDR3 DNA reads TGTGCCAGCAGGGCGGGGGGCGGCGGAGATACGCAGTATTTT.

V and J are TRBV10-3 and TRBJ1-2; 8 bases are a match to TRBD1. Germline values: CDR1 ENHRY, CDR2 SYGVKD. The CDR3 spans 15 residues. Trimming at V came to 2 bases and at J to 5 bases, leaving 7 bases not matched to a gene. Here the CDR3 reads CAISERQGRVYGYTF. Here the CDR3 DNA reads TGTGCCATCAGTGAGAGACAGGGGCGAGTTTATGGCTACACCTTC.

The V call is TRBV14, the J call TRBJ1-5; D remains ambiguous. The CDR3 is 11 amino acids. Germline assignment: CDR1 SGHDN and CDR2 FVKESK. The V gene lost 4 bases and the J gene lost 5 bases, with 3 bases spanning the gap. CDR3 sequence reads: CASSPYQPQHF. The CDR3 nucleotides are TGTGCCAGCAGCCCGTATCAGCCCCAGCATTTT.